This T cell receptor (beta chain) was recovered during a study of cytomegalovirus exposure and HLA in healthy donors. PCR involved 60 Vbeta and 13 Jbeta primers. Sequenced by immunoSEQ multiplex PCR; TCRdb stores in-frame clones only, minus some. In the table there are about 96,000 clones, around 74% of which are singletons. Germline CDR1 LGHNA, CDR2 YNFKEQ. The CDR3 is 16 residues long. Germline trimming cut 4 bases from V and 3 bases from J; bases unmatched to any gene: 2. A remark on this clone: Its antigen is not known.

General study points: Later analysis indicated greater clonal expansion among HLA-associated TCR beta chains than among equally common other chains. It was likely that a cluster of highly shared sequence variants was a sequencing artifact. Reports described diagnosis of cytomegalovirus status by the classifier as highly specific and sensitive.

The source of this sequence is a female donor in good health and CMV-seropositive. The sequenced sample consisted of PBMCs. The chain links TRBV4-2 to TRBJ2-3; 15 bases fit TRBD2. The CDR3 here is CASSRGTSGGTDTQYF. CDR3 sequence (DNA): TGTGCCAGCAGCCGAGGGACTAGCGGGGGGACAGATACGCAGTATTTT.